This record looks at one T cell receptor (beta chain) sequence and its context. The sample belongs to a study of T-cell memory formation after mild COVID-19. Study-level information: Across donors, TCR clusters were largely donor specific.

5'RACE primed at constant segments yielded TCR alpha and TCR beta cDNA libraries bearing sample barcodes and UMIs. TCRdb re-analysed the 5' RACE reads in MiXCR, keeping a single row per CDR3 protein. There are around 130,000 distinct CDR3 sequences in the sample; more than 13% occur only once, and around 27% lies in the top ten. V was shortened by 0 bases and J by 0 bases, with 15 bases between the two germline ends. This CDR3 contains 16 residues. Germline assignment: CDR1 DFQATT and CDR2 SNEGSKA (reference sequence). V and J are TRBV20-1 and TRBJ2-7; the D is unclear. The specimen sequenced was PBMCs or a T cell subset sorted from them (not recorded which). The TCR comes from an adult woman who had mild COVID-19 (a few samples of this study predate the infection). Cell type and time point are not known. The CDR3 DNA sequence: TGCAGTGCTAGAGATGTAGTGGCATCGTACTCCTACGAGCAGTACTTC. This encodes CSARDVVASYSYEQYF.